This record covers a single T cell receptor (beta chain). Antigen specificity is unknown. Other DNA sequences in this sample translate to the same CDR3. The data were obtained in a study of shared clonotypes between healthy human individuals. Using ten immunoSEQ deep assay plates, investigators sequenced unsorted PBMC DNA. Profiling relied on immunoSEQ multiplex PCR, and the TCRdb table lists in-frame clones only, not all of them. The table shows hundreds of thousands of clones, with roughly 72% occurring only once. Study-wide results and limits: Donor clonotype sharing was expected to depend on sequencing depth.

Unsorted samples, those not sorted, used some 89 million PBMCs for genomic DNA. In germline, CDR1 is MDHEN, CDR2 SYDVKM. This CDR3 has 15 residues. V lost 3 bases and J 5 bases, leaving 13 bases between the germline ends. The gene calls are TRBV28 and TRBJ2-2; tentatively, D is TRBD1 (5 bases). Sequencing input: PBMCs. The TCR comes from a woman aged 35 to 49 in good health. Some clones in this sample may be carry-over from other donors' samples. Here the CDR3 DNA reads TGTGCCAGCAGTTTTTTAGGGGCGGATACCGGGGAGCTGTTTTTT. Protein sequence: CASSFLGADTGELFF.